One sample yielded the 2 T cell receptor beta chains listed below, sequenced in a study of shared clonotypes between healthy human individuals. Some clones are missing from TCRdb's copy, which holds only in-frame ones; the method was immunoSEQ multiplex PCR. This sample has roughly 490,000 clones; 65% to 80% occur once, and the top ten carry 12%. The sample comprised PBMCs. The receptors were sampled from a woman between 35 and 50 years old in good health. Some clones in this sample may be carry-over from other donors' samples.

In DNA, the CDR3 is TGTGCCAGCAGTTCACAGGGGGCTGACAATCAGCCCCAGCATTTT. It specifies CASSSQGADNQPQHF. The rearrangement links TRBV11-2 to TRBJ1-5; 9 nucleotides agree with TRBD1. This CDR3 is 15 amino acids long. CDR1 is SGHAT and CDR2 is FQNNGV in the germline V gene. V dropped 6 bases and J dropped 3; count of bases not matched to a gene: 6. The full variable domain, rest sourced from reference TRBV11-2 and TRBJ1-5, is EAGVAQSPRYKIIEKRQSVAFWCNPISGHATLYWYQQILGQGPKLLIQFQNNGVVDDSQLPKDRFSAERLKGVDSTLKIQPAKLEDSAVYLCASSSQGADNQPQHFGDGTRLSIL.

The chain uses TRBV5-8 and TRBJ2-3; 12 bases align to TRBD1. The junction had 7 bases not matched to a gene; V was cut back by 4 bases and J by 4 bases. Looked up from germline, CDR1 is SGHTS and CDR2 is YDEGEE. The CDR3 sequence is 16 residues long. CDR3: CASSRGTGGIADTQYF. The CDR3 DNA reads as TGTGCCAGCAGCCGGGGGACAGGGGGCATTGCAGATACGCAGTATTTT.